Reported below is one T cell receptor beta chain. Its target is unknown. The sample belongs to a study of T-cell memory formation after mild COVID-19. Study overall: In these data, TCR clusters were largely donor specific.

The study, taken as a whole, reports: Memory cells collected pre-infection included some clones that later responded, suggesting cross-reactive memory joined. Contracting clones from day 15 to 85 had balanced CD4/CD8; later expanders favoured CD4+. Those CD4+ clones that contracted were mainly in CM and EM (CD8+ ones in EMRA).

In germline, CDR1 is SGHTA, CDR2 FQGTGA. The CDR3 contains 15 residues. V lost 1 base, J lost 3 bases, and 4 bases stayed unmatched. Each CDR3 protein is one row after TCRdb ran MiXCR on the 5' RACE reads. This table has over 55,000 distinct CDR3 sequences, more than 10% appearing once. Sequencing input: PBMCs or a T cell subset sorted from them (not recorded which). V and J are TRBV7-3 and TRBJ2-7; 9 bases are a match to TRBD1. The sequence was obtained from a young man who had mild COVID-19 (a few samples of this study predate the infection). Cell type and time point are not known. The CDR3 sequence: CASSLRDRDIYEQYF. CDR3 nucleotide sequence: TGTGCCAGCAGCTTAAGGGACAGGGATATCTACGAGCAGTACTTC.